This TCR beta chain was identified during a study of T cells in Graves' hyperthyroidism and ophthalmopathy. Study overall: Staff took peripheral blood when the initial diagnosis was made, before any treatment began.

Researchers took RNA transcripts and amplified the TCR beta CDR3 regions from them. In the first-round RT-PCR of the TCR CDR3, the HTBI primer set was used. Each CDR3 protein gets one entry after TCRdb re-called the multiplex PCR reads with MiXCR. The sample contains fewer than 450,000 distinct CDR3 sequences, 11% to 15% of which appear only once. Diagnoses were established using clinical symptoms, serum thyroxine and TRAb, thyroid ultrasound and orbital computed tomography. As for this clonotype: Its antigen is still unknown.

General study results and limits: Researchers found most expanded thyroid clonotypes above 0.001 in blood as well.

This receptor was obtained from a man aged 45-65 years with Graves' ophthalmopathy. Material for sequencing was blood.

The CDR3 DNA sequence: TGTGCCAGCAGCAGCCATGGACTAGGGGTCTCCAATGAGCAGTTCTTC. Its protein is CASSSHGLGVSNEQFF. This chain uses TRBV5-4 with TRBJ2-1, with 7 bases aligning to TRBD2. The CDR3 covers 16 residues. Germline CDR1 is SGHNT and CDR2 is YYREEE (reference sequence). V gave up 4 bases and J gave up 6 bases; unmatched junction bases: 13.